Following are 28 T cell receptor beta chains from one sample sequenced in a study of neurological immune-mediated disorders. Each CDR3 protein gets one entry after TCRdb re-called the 5' RACE reads with MiXCR. The sample includes 40,000 or so distinct CDR3 sequences, 2.5% of them seen just once. The sequencing input was PBMCs. These receptors originate from a man aged 30 to 39 with multiple sclerosis.

There are many counts of this clonotype. V is TRBV20-1 and J is TRBJ2-5; D is uncertain. Germline CDR1 DFQATT, CDR2 SNEGSKA (reference sequence). V lost 4 bases to trimming and J lost 5 bases, with 11 bases between them. CDR3 length: 12 amino acids. This CDR3 is CSATRLLETQYF. In DNA form, the CDR3 reads TGCAGTGCTACCCGTCTGCTCGAGACCCAGTACTTC.

At least ten counts were recorded for this clonotype. The CDR3 protein is CAIRAGHGTDTQYF. CDR3 nucleotide sequence: TGTGCCATCAGGGCAGGGCATGGCACAGATACGCAGTATTTT. V and J are TRBV10-3 and TRBJ2-3; possibly TRBD1 for D (5 bases). Trimming removed 6 bases from V and 1 base from J, with 11 bases in between. The V gene's germline CDR1 is ENHRY and CDR2 SYGVKD. CDR3 size: 14 residues.

The table lists this clonotype with many counts. This sequence joins TRBV19 and TRBJ2-7; a possible D gene is TRBD1 (7 bases). The length of the CDR3 is 15 residues. The V end lost 4 bases, the J end lost 2 bases, and 15 bases lay between the germline ends. Germline V lookup: CDR1 LNHDA, CDR2 SQIVND (reference sequence). CDR3 sequence reads: CASSTHAGQTYEQYF. CDR3 coding DNA: TGTGCCAGTAGTACGCACGCGGGACAGACCTACGAGCAGTACTTC.

Many counts were recorded for this clonotype. CDR3 coding DNA: TGCAGTGCAACCTCCGGGGTTTATCAGCCCCAGCATTTT. Its protein product is CSATSGVYQPQHF. This chain joins TRBV20-1 and TRBJ1-5; D gene uncertain. CDR3 length equals 13 residues. Trimming shortened V by 6 bases and J by 5 bases, and 14 bases separated the two germline ends. Looked up from germline, CDR1 is DFQATT and CDR2 is SNEGSKA (reference sequence).

This clonotype was found many times. The rearrangement links TRBV7-3 to TRBJ2-7; D unclear. Trimming shortened V by 0 bases and J by 6 bases, and 9 bases separated the two germline ends. The CDR3 has 13 residues. The V gene's germline CDR1 is SGHTA and CDR2 FQGTGA. The CDR3 protein is CASSLTLSGEQYF. The CDR3 nucleotides are TGTGCCAGCAGCTTAACGTTATCTGGCGAGCAGTACTTC.

This clonotype was observed at least ten times. The chain employs TRBV5-6 and TRBJ2-1; TRBD2 agrees at 11 bases. Germline lookup yields CDR1 SGHDT and CDR2 YYEEEE. V gave up 4 bases and J gave up 13 bases; unmatched junction bases: 4. The CDR3 totals 12 residues. The CDR3 DNA is TGTGCCAGCAGCAAGACTAGCGGGAACCAGTTCTTC. Translating it yields CASSKTSGNQFF.

This clonotype was seen repeatedly, ten times or more. The chain couples TRBV9 to TRBJ2-1, with 15 positions matching TRBD2. The CDR3 has 15 amino acids. Germline lookup yields CDR1 SGDLS and CDR2 YYNGEE. The J segment lost 8 bases and the V segment lost 3 bases, leaving 3 bases of the junction unmatched. Written as DNA, the CDR3 is TGTGCCAGCAGCGCCGGACTAGCGGGAGGGGATGAGCAGTTCTTC. Its protein product is CASSAGLAGGDEQFF.

This clonotype was seen ten or more times. The V and J genes are TRBV5-1 and TRBJ1-3, with unresolved D. The CDR3 is made up of 15 amino acids. V lost 6 bases, J lost 0 bases, and 13 bases lay in between. CDR1 is SGHRS and CDR2 is YFSETQ in the germline V gene. CDR3 amino acids: CASKEDGSSGNTIYF. CDR3 sequence (DNA): TGCGCCAGCAAGGAGGACGGGAGCTCTGGAAACACCATATATTTT.

This clonotype showed up just a few times. V usage is TRBV12-3 or TRBV12-4 and J usage is TRBJ1-1; unclear D gene. The CDR3 consists of 15 residues. V lost 5 bases to trimming and J lost 0 bases, with 13 bases between them. CDR3 in amino acids: CASSPAQLMNTEAFF. The CDR3 DNA follows: TGTGCCAGCAGTCCAGCCCAGCTTATGAACACTGAAGCTTTCTTT.

In this sample, this clonotype turned up many times. The chain employs TRBV4-3 and TRBJ2-1, with a tentative D call TRBD1 (6 bases). Between the trimmed V and J ends, which lost 4 bases and 7 bases, there was a span of 17 bases. Germline V CDR1 and CDR2: LGHNA, YSLEER. This CDR3 has 15 residues. The CDR3 bases are TGCGCCAGCAGCCCTCTGAAGGGGGACGCGAATGAGCAGTTCTTC. Amino acid sequence: CASSPLKGDANEQFF.

In this sample, this clonotype turned up many times. The chain employs TRBV20-1 and TRBJ1-1; D unclear. Trimming removed 3 bases from V and 4 bases from J, with 12 bases in between. In germline, CDR1 is DFQATT, CDR2 SNEGSKA (reference sequence). This CDR3 is built from 13 residues. CDR3 protein: CSARRRVGTEAFF. The CDR3 DNA sequence: TGCAGTGCTAGGCGGAGGGTCGGCACTGAAGCTTTCTTT.

The table lists this clonotype with many counts. The genes are TRBV4-3 and TRBJ2-1, with 9 positions matching TRBD1. This CDR3 is built from 17 residues. V was pared by 0 bases and J by 5 bases, with 8 bases of the junction left unmatched. Germline CDR1 and CDR2: LGHNA and YSLEER. CDR3 in amino acids: CASSQDGLGQGHNEQFF. The CDR3 coding sequence is TGCGCCAGCAGCCAAGATGGCTTGGGACAGGGCCACAATGAGCAGTTCTTC.

On this clonotype: Mismatch with germline at one junction end may stem from a read error. The rearrangement joins TRBV11-2 to TRBJ2-5, with 7 bases fitting TRBD1. This CDR3 has 17 residues. The V gene's germline CDR1 is SGHAT and CDR2 FQNNGV. The CDR3 reads CASSSLSTTGWQENQYF. In nucleotides, the CDR3 is TGTGCCAGCAGCTCACTCTCCACGACAGGGTGGCAAGAGAACCAGTACTTC.

This clonotype was found many times. This sequence joins TRBV27 and TRBJ2-4; a weak D match, TRBD2 (6 bases). CDR3 length equals 16 residues. V dropped 6 bases and J dropped 5 bases, with 20 bases sitting between them. Per germline, CDR1 MNHEY and CDR2 SMNVEV (reference sequence). Here the CDR3 DNA reads TGTGCCAGCAGACTGTATGGGACGGGAGTGGAAAACATTCAGTACTTC. This gives the protein CASRLYGTGVENIQYF.

This clonotype was counted a single time. The chain combines TRBV28 with TRBJ2-5; 9 nucleotides align to TRBD1. The CDR3 covers 15 residues. V was clipped by 8 bases and J by 0 bases; unmatched bases: 7. Germline-derived CDR1 and CDR2 are MDHEN and SYDVKM. Here the CDR3 reads CASRPDRGHQETQYF. DNA for the CDR3: TGTGCCAGCCGCCCGGACAGGGGCCACCAAGAGACCCAGTACTTC. Based on the CDR3 plus reference TRBV28 and TRBJ2-5, the full variable domain is DVKVTQSSRYLVKRTGEKVFLECVQDMDHENMFWYRQDPGLGLRLIYFSYDVKMKEKGDIPEGYSVSREKKERFSLILESASTNQTSMYLCASRPDRGHQETQYFGPGTRLLVL.

There are many counts of this clonotype. This chain links TRBV9 with TRBJ2-7; 9 positions match TRBD2. The CDR3 contains 14 residues. The germline V gene has CDR1 SGDLS and CDR2 YYNGEE. J gave up 3 bases and V 2 bases, and 3 bases lay outside the gene matches. CDR3 bases: TGTGCCAGCAGCGTTGGTAGCGGGAGCTACGAGCAGTACTTC. Protein: CASSVGSGSYEQYF.

This clonotype was detected many times. The chain's CDR3 is CSARAGQREWYEQYF. CDR3 nucleotides: TGCAGTGCTAGAGCTGGCCAGCGGGAGTGGTACGAGCAGTACTTC. This chain joins TRBV20-1 and TRBJ2-7; 8 bases line up with TRBD2. The V gene's germline CDR1 is DFQATT and CDR2 SNEGSKA (reference sequence). The V gene end was trimmed by 1 base and the J gene end by 4 bases; junction bases not matched to a gene: 9. The CDR3 is 15 amino acids.

In this sample, this clonotype turned up many times. The V and J genes are TRBV15 and TRBJ2-6; tentative D call: TRBD1 (5 bases). V gave up 5 bases and J gave up 0 bases, with 11 bases separating them. Germline V CDR1 and CDR2: LNHNV, YYDKDF (reference sequence). The CDR3 has 16 amino acids. CDR3 DNA: TGTGCCACCAGCGAGGACACCAGCTCTGGGGCCAACGTCCTGACTTTC. Translating gives CATSEDTSSGANVLTF.

This clonotype was recorded many times. This sequence joins TRBV7-2 and TRBJ2-5, with D possibly matching TRBD1 (5 bases). The CDR3 totals 16 residues. The germline CDR1 and CDR2 sequences are SGHTA and FQGNSA. V lost 5 bases and J 2 bases, leaving 18 bases between the germline ends. In DNA form, the CDR3 reads TGTGCCAGCAGCGCTGCCCAGACTGGACAACAAGAGACCCAGTACTTC. It codes for CASSAAQTGQQETQYF.

The sample holds many counts of this clonotype. This chain links TRBV6-5 with TRBJ2-7; D gene ambiguous. V lost 6 bases and J 5 bases, leaving 11 bases between the germline ends. CDR1 is MNHEY and CDR2 is SVGAGI in the germline V gene. The CDR3 loop spans 12 amino acids. The CDR3 sequence: CASSDGPDEQYF. CDR3 in DNA: TGTGCCAGCAGCGACGGGCCAGACGAGCAGTACTTC.

The sample holds many counts of this clonotype. V gene TRBV6-5 combines with J gene TRBJ2-1, with TRBD1 matching 8 bases. The CDR3 has 14 residues. The germline V gene has CDR1 MNHEY and CDR2 SVGAGI. Losses at the gene ends were 0 bases for V and 5 bases for J; bases not matched to a gene: 0. DNA for the CDR3: TGTGCCAGCAGTTACTCGACAGGGGACAATGAGCAGTTCTTC. Translation gives CASSYSTGDNEQFF.

This clonotype was observed at least ten times. The chain couples TRBV7-9 to TRBJ2-3, with D possibly being TRBD1 (5 bases). Germline CDR1 and CDR2: SEHNR and FQNEAQ (reference sequence). The CDR3 covers 17 residues. V was pared by 5 bases and J by 0 bases, with 18 bases between. In nucleotides, the CDR3 is TGTGCCAGCAGCCCTACAGGTTTCCTACATAGCACAGATACGCAGTATTTT. Amino acids: CASSPTGFLHSTDTQYF.

A word on this clonotype: A much larger clone is a single base away; this may be a read error. The chain links TRBV6-2 or TRBV6-3 to TRBJ2-7; no reliable D call. CDR3 length equals 13 residues. Germline CDR1 reads MNHEY; CDR2 reads SVGEGT. The V gene lost 6 bases and the J gene lost 6 bases, with 15 bases spanning the gap. The CDR3 region is CASSLTKPGEQYF. In DNA, the CDR3 is TGTGCCAGCAGCCTCACGAAGCCGGGCGAGCAGTACTTC.

This clonotype has at least ten counts. The J gene is TRBJ1-1, the V gene TRBV20-1, with a possible D match to TRBD1 (6 bases). V dropped 2 bases and J dropped 7 bases, with 11 bases sitting between them. The CDR3 contains 12 residues. CDR1 is DFQATT and CDR2 is SNEGSKA in the germline V gene (reference sequence). The CDR3 nucleotides are TGCAGTGCTAGACAGGGGAGGAGTGAAGCTTTCTTT. Translating it yields CSARQGRSEAFF.

The table lists this clonotype with many counts. V is TRBV3-1 and J is TRBJ2-7; D is uncertain. Trimming removed 2 bases from V and 6 bases from J, with 5 bases in between. The germline gives CDR1 LGHDT, CDR2 YNNKEL (reference sequence). The CDR3 covers 11 residues. The CDR3 region is CASSQPGEQYF. In DNA, the CDR3 is TGTGCCAGCAGCCAACCGGGCGAGCAGTACTTC.

This clonotype appeared many times. The chain couples TRBV20-1 to TRBJ2-1; D remains unclear. The germline V gene encodes CDR1 DFQATT and CDR2 SNEGSKA (reference sequence). V lost 6 bases and J 1 base, leaving 10 bases between the germline ends. This CDR3 is built from 13 residues. The CDR3 sequence: CSAPGFSYNEQFF. CDR3 bases: TGCAGTGCCCCCGGTTTTTCCTACAATGAGCAGTTCTTC.

This clonotype was detected many times. The genes are TRBV4-1 and TRBJ2-3, with D perhaps matching TRBD1 (5 bases). Trimming cost V 3 bases and J 0 bases, with 10 bases left between them. The germline gives CDR1 MGHRA, CDR2 YSYEKL. The CDR3 contains 15 residues. The CDR3 DNA reads TGCGCCAGCAGCCATTTTTCAGGGAGCACAGATACGCAGTATTTT. Protein sequence: CASSHFSGSTDTQYF.

This clonotype was seen at least ten times. The chain carries TRBV20-1 and TRBJ2-2, with TRBD2 matching over 8 bases. This CDR3 has 15 residues. Losses at the gene ends were 4 bases for V and 6 bases for J; bases not matched to a gene: 10. Germline lookup yields CDR1 DFQATT and CDR2 SNEGSKA (reference sequence). The CDR3 loop is CSATPGGVRAGELFF. In DNA, the CDR3 is TGCAGTGCTACCCCCGGGGGGGTGAGGGCCGGGGAGCTGTTTTTT.